Presented here are 31 T cell receptor beta chains from one specimen sequenced in a study of blood T cell repertoires in COVID-19. Measured with immunoSEQ multiplex PCR; TCRdb has only the in-frame clones, and not every one. The table has roughly 99,000 clones, 79% seen once; the top ten hold around 18%. The sequenced sample consisted of peripheral blood. Source of these receptors: an elderly woman with active or convalescent COVID-19.

The J gene is TRBJ2-2, the V gene TRBV19; no firm D call. This CDR3 comprises 14 residues. V was shortened by 4 bases and J by 0 bases, with 6 bases between the two germline ends. CDR1 and CDR2 from the germline V gene are LNHDA and SQIVND (reference sequence). The CDR3 DNA is TGTGCCAGTAGTAGGGCCACGAACACCGGGGAGCTGTTTTTT. Amino acid sequence: CASSRATNTGELFF.

J is TRBJ2-7 and V is TRBV7-3, with D tentatively TRBD1 (5 bases). The V gene lost 4 bases and the J gene lost 3 bases, with 10 bases spanning the gap. Germline V gene sequence: CDR1 SGHTA, CDR2 FQGTGA. CDR3 size: 13 residues. CDR3 nucleotides: TGTGCCAGCAGCTCTGGGGCAAACTACGAGCAGTACTTC. Residues: CASSSGANYEQYF.

V is TRBV7-2 and J is TRBJ2-7; no reliable D call. This CDR3 has 13 amino acids. Trimming shortened V by 5 bases and J by 5 bases, and 13 bases separated the two germline ends. CDR1 SGHTA and CDR2 FQGNSA come from the germline V gene. In nucleotides, the CDR3 is TGTGCCAGCAGCGGGCAGGTTTTGGACGAGCAGTACTTC. This gives the protein CASSGQVLDEQYF.

J is TRBJ2-2 and V is TRBV6-6; 10 nucleotides align to TRBD1. The CDR3 covers 16 residues. Per the germline V gene, CDR1 is MNHNY and CDR2 is SVGAGI (reference sequence). The J segment lost 6 bases and the V segment lost 7 bases, leaving 11 bases of the junction unmatched. CDR3: CASNSRGDRGAGELFF. CDR3 in DNA: TGTGCCAGCAACTCCCGGGGGGACAGGGGAGCCGGGGAGCTGTTTTTT.

The J gene is TRBJ2-7, the V gene TRBV2, with D possibly being TRBD1 (5 bases). The CDR3 has 14 amino acids. Germline V lookup: CDR1 SNHLY, CDR2 FYNNEI. Trimming cost V 6 bases and J 1 base, with 13 bases left between them. CDR3 sequence: CASSSQTESYEQYF. The CDR3 nucleotides read TGTGCCAGCAGCTCACAGACAGAATCCTACGAGCAGTACTTC.

This clone turned up a few times. The chain links TRBV5-1 to TRBJ2-7; 7 bases are a match to TRBD2. V lost 1 base to trimming and J lost 3 bases; unmatched junction nucleotides: 4. The CDR3 extends over 14 amino acids. In germline, CDR1 is SGHRS, CDR2 YFSETQ. The CDR3: CASSLQGGHYEQYF. CDR3 coding DNA: TGCGCCAGCAGCTTGCAGGGAGGGCACTACGAGCAGTACTTC.

The gene calls are TRBV11-2 and TRBJ1-1; TRBD1 matches 7 bases. Trimming took 1 base from V and 0 from J; bases not matched to a gene: 5. Germline lookup yields CDR1 SGHAT and CDR2 FQNNGV. CDR3 size: 16 residues. The DNA of the CDR3 is TGTGCCAGCAGCTTAGCCGGGACAGCCATGAACACTGAAGCTTTCTTT. It codes for CASSLAGTAMNTEAFF.

The genes are TRBV5-1 and TRBJ1-5, with a weak D call TRBD1 (6 bases). V shed 2 bases and J shed 1 base, with 10 bases lying between them. Looked up from germline, CDR1 is SGHRS and CDR2 is YFSETQ. This CDR3 comprises 15 residues. The CDR3 coding sequence is TGCGCCAGCAGCTTCAGGGGTGGAAGCAATCAGCCCCAGCATTTT. Its translation is CASSFRGGSNQPQHF.

The chain combines TRBV20-1 with TRBJ2-7, with 7 bases identical to TRBD2. The CDR3 loop spans 11 amino acids. With V trimmed by 7 bases and J by 3 bases, 3 bases remained unmatched. The germline V gene has CDR1 DFQATT and CDR2 SNEGSKA (reference sequence). This chain's CDR3 is CSGASGYEQYF. The CDR3 DNA follows: TGCAGTGGGGCTAGCGGCTACGAGCAGTACTTC.

The chain is built from TRBV18 and TRBJ2-1; TRBD1 matches 9 bases. V trimming: 3 bases; J trimming: 3 bases; junction bases outside the gene matches: 6. CDR1 is KGHSH and CDR2 is LQKENI in the germline V gene. This CDR3 has 16 amino acids. CDR3 sequence: CASSPLPGQGYNEQFF. CDR3 DNA: TGTGCCAGCTCACCCCTCCCGGGACAGGGCTACAATGAGCAGTTCTTC.

The chain recombines TRBV7-9 with TRBJ1-1; 7 bases map to TRBD1. The CDR3 has 15 residues. Per the germline V gene, CDR1 is SEHNR and CDR2 is FQNEAQ (reference sequence). The trim removed 6 bases at V and 2 bases at J, leaving 9 bases unmatched. CDR3 in DNA: TGTGCCAGCAGAAACAAGGACAGGATAAACACTGAAGCTTTCTTT. Its translation: CASRNKDRINTEAFF.

This chain uses TRBV30 with TRBJ2-3; 7 positions match TRBD1. The CDR3 loop spans 14 amino acids. CDR1 GTSNPN and CDR2 SVGIG come from the germline V gene (reference sequence). CDR3: CAARTGAGADTQYF. In DNA, the CDR3 is TGTGCAGCCCGTACAGGGGCCGGTGCAGATACGCAGTATTTT.

This clone was seen just once. The chain combines TRBV27 with TRBJ2-7; D is undetermined. There are 13 residues in the CDR3. From germline, CDR1 is MNHEY and CDR2 SMNVEV (reference sequence). The ends were cut back, 3 bases at V and 6 bases at J, with 12 bases in the middle. CDR3 in amino acids: CASSFSELGEQYF. The CDR3 bases are TGTGCCAGCAGTTTCAGCGAACTCGGCGAGCAGTACTTC.

This chain connects TRBV20-1 to TRBJ1-4, with no clear D. CDR1 and CDR2 from the germline V gene are DFQATT and SNEGSKA (reference sequence). This CDR3 region has 11 residues. The V end lost 6 bases, the J end lost 6 bases, and 8 bases lay between the germline ends. CDR3 DNA sequence: TGCAGTGCGAGGTTTTATGAAAAACTGTTTTTT. The encoded protein is CSARFYEKLFF.

As to this clone: Mismatch with germline at one junction end may stem from a read error. The chain combines TRBV5-1 with TRBJ2-1; 10 bases agree with TRBD2. The length of the CDR3 is 16 residues. CDR1 SGHRS and CDR2 YFSETQ come from the germline V gene. As DNA, the CDR3 is TGTGCCAGCAGATTTCTAGCGGGAGAGTCCTACAATGAGCAGTTCTTC. Its translation is CASRFLAGESYNEQFF.

This chain joins TRBV13 and TRBJ2-3; TRBD2 agrees at 12 bases. The CDR3 contains 17 residues. Germline CDR1 is PRHDT and CDR2 is FYEKMQ (reference sequence). V was clipped by 2 bases and J by 4 bases; unmatched bases: 7. Written as DNA, the CDR3 is TGTGCCAGCAGCTTAATGGGGCTAGCGGGAGGGGCAGATACGCAGTATTTT. Translating gives CASSLMGLAGGADTQYF.

The V call is TRBV4-1, the J call TRBJ1-1; D is unclear. Trimming removed 4 bases from V and 3 bases from J, with 12 bases in between. In germline, CDR1 is MGHRA, CDR2 YSYEKL. The CDR3 is 14 residues long. The CDR3 loop is CASSRVESDTEAFF. The DNA of the CDR3 is TGCGCCAGCAGCCGAGTAGAATCGGACACTGAAGCTTTCTTT.

The chain combines TRBV4-1 with TRBJ2-3, with TRBD2 matching 9 bases. The CDR3 is 16 amino acids. Germline V gene lookup returns CDR1 MGHRA and CDR2 YSYEKL. The trim removed 4 bases at V and 0 bases at J, leaving 5 bases unmatched. CDR3 DNA sequence: TGCGCCAGCAGCCTAGGACTAGCGTCGAGCACAGATACGCAGTATTTT. Protein: CASSLGLASSTDTQYF.

The chain uses TRBV29-1 and TRBJ2-7, with D possibly TRBD2 on 6 matching bases. From germline, CDR1 is SQVTM and CDR2 ANQGSEA. This CDR3 spans 15 amino acids. CDR3 nucleotide sequence: TGCAGTGTCGCATGGAGGGGTTCGAGCTCCTACGAGCAGTACTTC. Translated: CSVAWRGSSSYEQYF.

The chain employs TRBV3-1 (or the pseudogene TRBV3-2) and TRBJ1-3; TRBD1 is a possible D gene (5 bases). V was pared by 4 bases and J by 2 bases, with 12 bases between. Germline CDR1 and CDR2: LGHDT and YNNKEL (reference sequence). This CDR3 comprises 15 residues. The CDR3 reads CASSLSGRAGNTIYF. The CDR3 coding sequence is TGTGCCAGCAGCCTAAGTGGCAGGGCTGGAAACACCATATATTTT.

This clone came up once. The same CDR3 also results from other DNA sequences found in this sample. The gene calls are TRBV2 and TRBJ1-5; 7 nucleotides line up with TRBD1. V shed 6 bases and J 1 base; nucleotides not matched to a gene: 0. The germline V gene encodes CDR1 SNHLY and CDR2 FYNNEI. The CDR3 contains 13 residues. This chain's CDR3 is CASRGQSNQPQHF. CDR3 nucleotide sequence: TGTGCCAGCAGGGGACAGAGCAATCAGCCCCAGCATTTT. The full variable domain, completed using reference TRBV2 and TRBJ1-5, is EPEVTQTPSHQVTQMGQEVILRCVPISNHLYFYWYRQILGQKVEFLVSFYNNEISEKSEIFDDQFSVERPDGSNFTLKIRSTKLEDSAMYFCASRGQSNQPQHFGDGTRLSIL.

The rearrangement uses TRBV18 and TRBJ1-1; perhaps TRBD1 as D (6 bases). CDR1 is KGHSH, CDR2 LQKENI, per germline. Trimming pared 9 bases from V and 3 bases from J, leaving 26 bases between. The CDR3 runs to 17 residues. In DNA, the CDR3 is TGTGCCAGTCAAGAGTTTTTAGGGGGACGGGGTGACACTGAAGCTTTCTTT. Protein product: CASQEFLGGRGDTEAFF. The variable domain in full, with the rest retrieved from reference TRBV18 and TRBJ1-1, is NAGVMQNPRHLVRRRGQEARLRCSPMKGHSHVYWYRQLPEEGLKFMVYLQKENIIDESGMPKERFSAEFPKEGPSILRIQQVVRGDSAAYFCASQEFLGGRGDTEAFFGQGTRLTVV.

This sequence joins TRBV29-1 and TRBJ2-2; no clear D. Germline loops: CDR1 SQVTM, CDR2 ANQGSEA. There are 13 residues in the CDR3. V was clipped by 3 bases and J by 4 bases, with 9 bases between them. This CDR3 reads CSVDRLTTGELFF. CDR3 nucleotide sequence: TGCAGCGTTGACAGGTTAACCACCGGGGAGCTGTTTTTT.

V is TRBV5-8 and J is TRBJ1-5, with no clear D. Trimming pared 5 bases from V and 9 bases from J, leaving 15 bases between. CDR1 SGHTS and CDR2 YDEGEE come from the germline V gene. This CDR3 region has 13 residues. The CDR3 loop reads CASRSVPEGPQHF. The DNA for the CDR3 is TGTGCCAGCAGATCGGTCCCTGAGGGGCCCCAGCATTTT.

V and J are TRBV7-9 and TRBJ2-7, with 8 bases identical to TRBD1. There are 17 residues in the CDR3. From germline, CDR1 is SEHNR and CDR2 FQNEAQ (reference sequence). With V trimmed by 5 bases and J by 5 bases, 17 bases remained unmatched. CDR3 region: CASSPWTGMEAGHEQYF. CDR3 DNA: TGTGCCAGCAGCCCTTGGACAGGGATGGAGGCCGGGCACGAGCAGTACTTC.

The chain recombines TRBV6-5 with TRBJ2-1, with a tentative D call TRBD2 (6 bases). Per the germline V gene, CDR1 is MNHEY and CDR2 is SVGAGI. Trimming left V 11 bases short and J 2 bases short, with 16 bases between. CDR3 length: 14 amino acids. CDR3 in DNA: TGTGCCGGACGACCCGGAGGGGCCTACAATGAGCAGTTCTTC. It encodes CAGRPGGAYNEQFF.

J is TRBJ2-7 and V is TRBV20-1; 8 positions agree with TRBD2. The germline V gene encodes CDR1 DFQATT and CDR2 SNEGSKA (reference sequence). This CDR3 has 14 amino acids. With V trimmed by 3 bases and J by 1 base, 5 bases remained unmatched. CDR3 sequence reads: CSASWAGGSYEQYF. Here the CDR3 DNA reads TGCAGTGCTAGTTGGGCGGGGGGTTCCTACGAGCAGTACTTC.

The chain has TRBV15 and TRBJ2-3, with D possibly TRBD1 on 6 matching bases. Germline CDR1 LNHNV, CDR2 YYDKDF (reference sequence). The CDR3 is made up of 14 amino acids. Trimming left V 7 bases short and J 3 bases short, with 14 bases between. CDR3 coding DNA: TGTGCCACCAACCCGGGAAGGGGGACAGATACGCAGTATTTT. This translates into CATNPGRGTDTQYF.

Here the CDR3 DNA reads TGTGCCAGCAGACCCGGACAGGTATCCTACGAGCAGTACTTC. Translation gives CASRPGQVSYEQYF. The gene calls are TRBV27 and TRBJ2-7; the match to TRBD1 covers 7 bases. V shed 6 bases and J 1 base; nucleotides not matched to a gene: 6. The CDR3 contains 14 residues. In germline, CDR1 is MNHEY, CDR2 SMNVEV (reference sequence).

DNA of the CDR3: TGCAGTGCTACTGACAGGGCCAGCTCTGGGGCCAACGTCCTGACTTTC. It translates to CSATDRASSGANVLTF. The chain has TRBV20-1 and TRBJ2-6, with TRBD1 matching 7 bases. The CDR3 runs to 16 residues. The germline gives CDR1 DFQATT, CDR2 SNEGSKA (reference sequence). V dropped 4 bases and J dropped 0; count of bases not matched to a gene: 6.

The chain links TRBV5-8 to TRBJ2-5; D call uncertain. CDR1 and CDR2 (germline): SGHTS, YDEGEE. Trimming took 4 bases from V and 4 from J, leaving 14 bases between them. The CDR3 loop spans 14 amino acids. This CDR3 reads CASSPARGPETQYF. The CDR3 DNA reads as TGTGCCAGCAGCCCCGCCCGTGGCCCAGAGACCCAGTACTTC.